The sequence of this T cell receptor beta chain was determined in a study of blood T cell repertoires in COVID-19. While infection was still active, Seattle patients were enrolled and then followed longitudinally. As processed by the authors: Quantification of nucleated cells was approximated via reference gene primer amplification. Generated by immunoSEQ multiplex PCR, the TCRdb table keeps only in-frame clones and is missing some. V and J calls and clone size come straight from that table; D and trimming were deduced from the DNA. This table has some 200,000 clones, 70% to 90% appearing once. V shed 5 bases and J shed 2 bases, with 9 bases lying between them. Germline CDR1 and CDR2: SGHAT and FQNNGV. The CDR3 contains 13 residues.

The source of this sequence is a man aged 60 to 69 with COVID-19, enrolled during active disease. V gene TRBV11-2 combines with J gene TRBJ1-1; TRBD1 might be the D (6 bases). Sequenced: peripheral blood. Here the CDR3 reads CASSPDSNTEAFF. In DNA form, the CDR3 reads TGTGCCAGCAGCCCGGACAGTAACACTGAAGCTTTCTTT.